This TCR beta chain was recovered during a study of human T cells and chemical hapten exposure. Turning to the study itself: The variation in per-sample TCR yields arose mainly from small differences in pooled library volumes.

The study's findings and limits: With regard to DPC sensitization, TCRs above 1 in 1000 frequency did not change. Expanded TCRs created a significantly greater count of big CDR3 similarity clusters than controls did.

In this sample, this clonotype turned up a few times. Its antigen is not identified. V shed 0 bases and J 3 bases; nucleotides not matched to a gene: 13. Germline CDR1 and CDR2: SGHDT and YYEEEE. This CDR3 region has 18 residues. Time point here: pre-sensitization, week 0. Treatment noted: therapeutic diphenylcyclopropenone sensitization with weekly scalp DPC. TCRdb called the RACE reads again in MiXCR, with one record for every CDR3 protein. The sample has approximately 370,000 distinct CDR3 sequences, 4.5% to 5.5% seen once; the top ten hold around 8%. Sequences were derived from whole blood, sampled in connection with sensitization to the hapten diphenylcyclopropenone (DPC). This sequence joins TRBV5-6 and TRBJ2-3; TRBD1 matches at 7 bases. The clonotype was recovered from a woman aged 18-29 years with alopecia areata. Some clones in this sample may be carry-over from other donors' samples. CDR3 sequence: CASSLVAQQGFLTDTQYF. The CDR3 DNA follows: TGTGCCAGCAGCTTGGTGGCCCAACAGGGGTTTTTAACAGATACGCAGTATTTT.